These 11 T cell receptor beta chains originate from one sample sequenced in a study of blood T cell repertoires in COVID-19. The method was immunoSEQ multiplex PCR; TCRdb's version includes in-frame clones alone and lacks a portion of them. Altogether 220,000 or so clones are present, 82% being singletons, with the ten largest covering more than 3%. Sequencing used PBMCs or T cells enriched from blood (not recorded which). Receptors were obtained from a woman aged 60-75 years who had recovered from COVID-19.

V usage is TRBV9 and J usage is TRBJ2-1; TRBD1 matches 11 bases. V lost 0 bases to trimming and J lost 6 bases; unmatched junction nucleotides: 2. Germline loops: CDR1 SGDLS, CDR2 YYNGEE. The CDR3 runs to 15 residues. CDR3: CASSVEGQGGNEQFF. CDR3 nucleotide sequence: TGTGCCAGCAGCGTAGAGGGACAGGGGGGCAATGAGCAGTTCTTC.

This chain links TRBV7-2 with TRBJ1-6, with D possibly being TRBD1 (5 bases). The germline gives CDR1 SGHTA, CDR2 FQGNSA. This CDR3 has 18 amino acids. Deletions cut 6 bases from V and 7 bases from J, with 25 bases between. CDR3 DNA: TGTGCCAGCAGTTTCCCCTCAGGCGGGACCTTAGGCAATTCACCCCTCCACTTT. Protein sequence: CASSFPSGGTLGNSPLHF.

V is TRBV30 and J is TRBJ2-3; the D is unclear. This CDR3 has 14 amino acids. The germline gives CDR1 GTSNPN, CDR2 SVGIG (reference sequence). With 2 bases removed from V and 1 base from J, the gap between germline ends came to 10 bases. CDR3 bases: TGTGCCTGGAGTATCGGGTCGGGCACAGATACGCAGTATTTT. This encodes CAWSIGSGTDTQYF.

The J gene is TRBJ1-5, the V gene TRBV27, with no clear D. V dropped 1 base and J dropped 0 bases, with 7 bases sitting between them. The CDR3 consists of 15 residues. Germline V lookup: CDR1 MNHEY, CDR2 SMNVEV (reference sequence). CDR3 sequence reads: CASSLYGNSNQPQHF. Written as DNA, the CDR3 is TGTGCCAGCAGTTTATACGGGAATAGCAATCAGCCCCAGCATTTT.

This chain connects TRBV4-2 to TRBJ1-5; unclear D gene. V lost 1 base to trimming and J lost 5 bases, with 6 bases between them. There are 13 residues in the CDR3. Germline V lookup: CDR1 LGHNA, CDR2 YNFKEQ. This CDR3 is CASSQGTDQPQHF. Written as DNA, the CDR3 is TGTGCCAGCAGCCAAGGTACGGATCAGCCCCAGCATTTT.

The table lists this clone with a few counts. The gene calls are TRBV7-9 and TRBJ2-1; 10 bases agree with TRBD1. Germline-derived CDR1 and CDR2 are SEHNR and FQNEAQ (reference sequence). The CDR3 loop spans 15 amino acids. The trim removed 5 bases at V and 4 bases at J, leaving 5 bases unmatched. The CDR3 loop reads CASSARQGAYNEQFF. DNA for the CDR3: TGTGCCAGCAGCGCCCGACAGGGGGCTTACAATGAGCAGTTCTTC.

The CDR3 is CASSLGQGTSNEKLFF. CDR3 DNA sequence: TGTGCCAGCAGCCTTGGACAGGGGACGTCTAATGAAAAACTGTTTTTT. This chain joins TRBV5-5 and TRBJ1-4; TRBD1 agrees at 9 bases. The CDR3 is 16 residues long. Trimming cost V 4 bases and J 3 bases; bases outside gene matches: 7. Looked up from germline, CDR1 is SGHKS and CDR2 is YYEKEE (reference sequence). Using reference TRBV5-5 and TRBJ1-4 for the parts outside the CDR3, the full variable domain is DAGVTQSPTHLIKTRGQQVTLRCSPISGHKSVSWYQQVLGQGPQFIFQYYEKEERGRGNFPDRFSARQFPNYSSELNVNALLLGDSALYLCASSLGQGTSNEKLFFGSGTQLSVL.

J is TRBJ2-2 and V is TRBV5-5, with 7 bases identical to TRBD1. The CDR3 covers 14 residues. The trim removed 1 base at V and 4 bases at J, leaving 1 base unmatched. Per germline, CDR1 SGHKS and CDR2 YYEKEE (reference sequence). CDR3 nucleotides: TGTGCCAGCAGCTTGCCAGGGGGCACCGGGGAGCTGTTTTTT. It is translated as CASSLPGGTGELFF. Based on the CDR3 plus reference TRBV5-5 and TRBJ2-2, the full variable domain is DAGVTQSPTHLIKTRGQQVTLRCSPISGHKSVSWYQQVLGQGPQFIFQYYEKEERGRGNFPDRFSARQFPNYSSELNVNALLLGDSALYLCASSLPGGTGELFFGEGSRLTVL.

The CDR3 DNA reads TGCAGCGCTGGGAACCCGGGACAGGGCTATGGCTACACCTTC. As protein: CSAGNPGQGYGYTF. The chain carries TRBV29-1 and TRBJ1-2; 9 bases map to TRBD1. Losses at the gene ends were 7 bases for V and 4 bases for J; bases not matched to a gene: 10. The CDR3 spans 14 residues. CDR1 SQVTM and CDR2 ANQGSEA come from the germline V gene.

This clone has only a few counts. This sequence joins TRBV5-1 and TRBJ2-7, with D perhaps TRBD1 (6 bases). V was shortened by 4 bases and J by 0 bases, with 17 bases between the two germline ends. The CDR3 spans 16 residues. Germline V CDR1 and CDR2: SGHRS, YFSETQ. CDR3 residues: CASSPYRASPSYEQYF. In nucleotides, the CDR3 is TGCGCCAGCAGCCCGTACAGGGCCTCCCCCTCCTACGAGCAGTACTTC.

This clone was recorded a few times. V and J are TRBV6-2 or TRBV6-3 and TRBJ2-1; 7 bases match TRBD1. Germline V gene sequence: CDR1 MNHEY, CDR2 SVGEGT. This CDR3 comprises 14 residues. V was pared by 2 bases and J by 6 bases, with 4 bases of the junction left unmatched. CDR3 sequence: CASSYGDRVNEQFF. In DNA form, the CDR3 reads TGTGCCAGCAGTTACGGAGACAGGGTCAATGAGCAGTTCTTC.